A single sample gave rise to the 14 T cell receptor beta chains below, sequenced in a study of blood T cell repertoires in COVID-19. Produced via immunoSEQ multiplex PCR; TCRdb's table is partial and in-frame only. Of about 35,000 clones in the sample, approximately 78% were seen once. Sample: peripheral blood. Receptors originate from a man aged 60 to 75 in a cohort sampled during active COVID-19.

This chain joins TRBV5-4 and TRBJ2-7; possibly TRBD2 for D (5 bases). V lost 4 bases to trimming and J lost 6 bases, with 11 bases between them. Germline V CDR1 and CDR2: SGHNT, YYREEE (reference sequence). This CDR3 is 12 amino acids long. The CDR3 protein is CASSPHGVEQYF. In DNA form, the CDR3 reads TGTGCCAGCAGCCCCCACGGGGTCGAGCAGTACTTC.

The rearrangement joins TRBV5-1 to TRBJ1-6; maybe TRBD1 (5 bases). Trimming stripped 2 bases from V and 0 bases from J, with 27 bases between. The germline gives CDR1 SGHRS, CDR2 YFSETQ. The CDR3 contains 22 residues. The CDR3 here is CASSFVPPRQQLSSSYNSPLHF. CDR3 nucleotide sequence: TGCGCCAGCAGCTTCGTCCCGCCTCGACAGCAACTATCGAGCTCCTATAATTCACCCCTCCACTTT.

V gene TRBV10-3 combines with J gene TRBJ1-1, with 8 bases matching TRBD1. This CDR3 is 14 amino acids long. From germline, CDR1 is ENHRY and CDR2 SYGVKD. V shed 8 bases, J shed 0 bases, and the junction held 5 bases outside the gene matches. The CDR3 here is CAIDRTGLNTEAFF. CDR3 in DNA: TGTGCCATCGACAGGACAGGGTTGAACACTGAAGCTTTCTTT.

This clone was seen only a few times. The rearrangement uses TRBV18 and TRBJ1-5; D remains unclear. This CDR3 region has 13 residues. The ends were cut back, 2 bases at V and 7 bases at J, with 9 bases in the middle. Germline values: CDR1 KGHSH, CDR2 LQKENI. As DNA, the CDR3 is TGTGCCAGCTCACCAACAGAGGGCCAGCCCCAGCATTTT. Its translation is CASSPTEGQPQHF.

This sequence joins TRBV10-3 and TRBJ1-1, with 8 nucleotides matching TRBD1. With V trimmed by 10 bases and J by 4 bases, 8 bases remained unmatched. This CDR3 comprises 13 residues. Germline V gene data show CDR1 as ENHRY and CDR2 as SYGVKD. CDR3 DNA sequence: TGTGCCACCTTCCGACAGGGGACCACTGAAGCTTTCTTT. The encoded protein is CATFRQGTTEAFF.

The chain carries TRBV4-1 and TRBJ2-7, with a weak D call TRBD2 (5 bases). Germline values: CDR1 MGHRA, CDR2 YSYEKL. The V and J ends lost 3 bases and 3 bases respectively, with 21 bases between them. The CDR3 spans 17 residues. CDR3: CASSQSFPGVLYYEQYF. DNA of the CDR3: TGCGCCAGCAGCCAGTCCTTCCCCGGGGTACTATACTACGAGCAGTACTTC.

The genes are TRBV7-9 and TRBJ2-7; 9 bases are shared with TRBD1. From germline, CDR1 is SEHNR and CDR2 FQNEAQ (reference sequence). The CDR3 contains 16 residues. The V gene end was trimmed by 4 bases and the J gene end by 13 bases; junction bases not matched to a gene: 20. DNA of the CDR3: TGTGCCAGCAGCTCACTGGCGGGACAGGGCGAGATGACGACATACTTC. Its protein product is CASSSLAGQGEMTTYF.

The rearrangement joins TRBV6-6 to TRBJ1-5; D gene ambiguous. The CDR3 consists of 12 residues. CDR1 MNHNY and CDR2 SVGAGI come from the germline V gene (reference sequence). V dropped 0 bases and J dropped 7 bases, with 4 bases sitting between them. The CDR3: CASSYSRQPQHF. The CDR3 DNA reads as TGTGCCAGCAGTTACTCTCGGCAGCCCCAGCATTTT.

The V gene is TRBV20-1, the J gene TRBJ1-3; D is unresolved. V lost 3 bases to trimming and J lost 4 bases, with 10 bases between them. Germline CDR1 reads DFQATT; CDR2 reads SNEGSKA (reference sequence). The CDR3 sequence is 13 residues long. In nucleotides, the CDR3 is TGCAGTGCTAGTCCGCAGTCAGGAAACACCATATATTTT. Its protein is CSASPQSGNTIYF.

The chain couples TRBV10-3 to TRBJ2-2; maybe TRBD1 (5 bases). This CDR3 has 13 residues. CDR1 is ENHRY, CDR2 SYGVKD, per germline. V lost 6 bases, J lost 5 bases, and 10 bases lay in between. Here the CDR3 DNA reads TGTGCCATCAGCCTCAGGGAAACCGGGGAGCTGTTTTTT. Translating gives CAISLRETGELFF.

The CDR3 reads CASRPGGSTIQANEKLFF. As DNA, the CDR3 is TGTGCCAGCAGACCGGGGGGGTCGACAATACAAGCTAATGAAAAACTGTTTTTT. The chain links TRBV25-1 to TRBJ1-4, with a possible D match to TRBD1 (5 bases). There are 18 residues in the CDR3. Germline assignment: CDR1 MGHDK and CDR2 SYGVNS. V shed 6 bases and J shed 3 bases, with 23 bases lying between them.

This clone showed up just once. The rearrangement uses TRBV6-5 and TRBJ2-2; D is possibly TRBD1 (5 bases). Between the trimmed V and J ends, which lost 7 bases and 3 bases, there was a span of 9 bases. The germline V gene encodes CDR1 MNHEY and CDR2 SVGAGI. There are 13 residues in the CDR3. The CDR3 DNA reads TGTGCCAGCAAGGACACCGACACCGGGGAGCTGTTTTTT. It encodes CASKDTDTGELFF.

Here the CDR3 reads CASRIVGGGRTGELFF. CDR3 in DNA: TGTGCCAGCAGAATTGTAGGCGGGGGGCGGACCGGGGAGCTGTTTTTT. V and J are TRBV21-1 and TRBJ2-2; no check of the table's D call, TRBD2, against the DNA was made. TRBV21-1 corresponds to a pseudogene. This CDR3 comprises 16 residues.

The chain is built from TRBV11-3 and TRBJ2-3, with D tentatively TRBD1 (6 bases). CDR1 and CDR2 (germline): SGHNT, YENEEA. This CDR3 spans 15 amino acids. Trimming shortened V by 2 bases and J by 4 bases, and 13 bases separated the two germline ends. This CDR3 is CASSLSGRGADTQYF. In DNA, the CDR3 is TGTGCCAGCAGCTTATCTGGCAGGGGCGCAGATACGCAGTATTTT.